These 25 T cell receptor beta chains were sequenced from one sample in a study of blood T cell repertoires in COVID-19. Measured with immunoSEQ multiplex PCR; TCRdb has only the in-frame clones, and not every one. The data contain fewer than 250,000 clones, around 82% of them seen just once; the ten biggest clones take up about 7.2%. Specimen: PBMCs or T cells enriched from blood (not recorded which). Receptors were obtained from a woman in her 40s with acute COVID-19.

The chain links TRBV11-3 to TRBJ2-7; weak D call: TRBD2 (7 bases). The CDR3 runs to 14 residues. From germline, CDR1 is SGHNT and CDR2 YENEEA. V lost 4 bases and J lost 3, with 13 bases in between. As DNA, the CDR3 is TGTGCCAGCAGCTATGCGGGGGCCAGCTACGAGCAGTACTTC. Translating it yields CASSYAGASYEQYF.

V gene TRBV2 combines with J gene TRBJ2-1, with 14 bases aligning to TRBD2. There are 16 residues in the CDR3. CDR1 and CDR2 (germline): SNHLY, FYNNEI. Unmatched junction bases numbered 6, after V lost 5 bases and J lost 6 bases. The CDR3, as DNA: TGTGCCAGCAGTCCCCGACTAGCGGGGGGGACCAATGAGCAGTTCTTC. Its protein is CASSPRLAGGTNEQFF.

This chain connects TRBV5-1 to TRBJ2-1, with 10 positions matching TRBD2. J gave up 3 bases and V 4 bases, and 7 bases lay outside the gene matches. Germline V CDR1 and CDR2: SGHRS, YFSETQ. CDR3 size: 16 residues. CDR3 nucleotide sequence: TGCGCCAGCAGCGCCCAACTAGCGGGGATCTACAATGAGCAGTTCTTC. This gives the protein CASSAQLAGIYNEQFF.

The CDR3 DNA sequence: TGTGCCAGCAGTGATGCGGGGGCCATGAACACTGAAGCTTTCTTT. It yields the protein CASSDAGAMNTEAFF. The chain uses TRBV2 and TRBJ1-1, with D possibly matching TRBD1 (6 bases). V gave up 3 bases and J gave up 0 bases, with 11 bases separating them. The CDR3 spans 15 residues. Germline-derived CDR1 and CDR2 are SNHLY and FYNNEI. The full variable domain, completed using reference TRBV2 and TRBJ1-1, is EPEVTQTPSHQVTQMGQEVILRCVPISNHLYFYWYRQILGQKVEFLVSFYNNEISEKSEIFDDQFSVERPDGSNFTLKIRSTKLEDSAMYFCASSDAGAMNTEAFFGQGTRLTVV.

The V gene is TRBV2, the J gene TRBJ2-2, with 9 bases that match TRBD2. The CDR3 loop spans 16 amino acids. Trimming took 4 bases from V and 9 from J; bases not matched to a gene: 12. Looked up from germline, CDR1 is SNHLY and CDR2 is FYNNEI. This CDR3 is CASSGWASGKTRELFF. Written as DNA, the CDR3 is TGTGCCAGCAGTGGTTGGGCTAGCGGGAAGACTCGGGAGCTGTTTTTT.

This rearrangement joins TRBV27 to TRBJ1-5; D is unclear. V was shortened by 0 bases and J by 6 bases, with 6 bases between the two germline ends. The CDR3 extends over 13 amino acids. CDR1 and CDR2 (germline): MNHEY, SMNVEV (reference sequence). As DNA, the CDR3 is TGTGCCAGCAGTTTATCTATATTTCAGCCCCAGCATTTT. As protein: CASSLSIFQPQHF.

The rearrangement links TRBV10-3 to TRBJ2-1, with TRBD2 matching 13 bases. The ends lost 3 bases at V and 6 bases at J; junction bases unmatched: 5. Germline V gives CDR1 ENHRY, CDR2 SYGVKD. This CDR3 spans 16 amino acids. CDR3 residues: CAISELAGGPPNEQFF. CDR3 nucleotide sequence: TGTGCCATCAGTGAACTAGCGGGGGGGCCTCCCAATGAGCAGTTCTTC.

This clone occurred once. V gene TRBV2 combines with J gene TRBJ1-3; D is possibly TRBD1 (5 bases). This CDR3 is built from 14 residues. The germline CDR1 and CDR2 sequences are SNHLY and FYNNEI. Trimming stripped 6 bases from V and 1 base from J, with 10 bases between. CDR3 residues: CASSPGGSGNTIYF. As DNA, the CDR3 is TGTGCCAGCAGCCCGGGGGGGTCTGGAAACACCATATATTTT.

This sequence joins TRBV19 and TRBJ2-1, with a weak D call TRBD1 (5 bases). V lost 3 bases, J lost 9 bases, and 15 bases lay in between. This CDR3 is built from 14 residues. Germline V CDR1 and CDR2: LNHDA, SQIVND (reference sequence). The CDR3 bases are TGTGCCAGTAGTATTGGTGACGCAAGGGGTGAGCAGTTCTTC. This codes for CASSIGDARGEQFF.

The rearrangement joins TRBV6-1 to TRBJ1-2, with TRBD1 matching 8 bases. The germline V gene encodes CDR1 MNHNS and CDR2 SASEGT. V trimming: 2 bases; J trimming: 7 bases; junction bases outside the gene matches: 6. This CDR3 region has 14 residues. CDR3 sequence (DNA): TGTGCCAGCAGTGAATCACAGGGGGTTGGTGGCTACACCTTC. It encodes CASSESQGVGGYTF.

The chain is built from TRBV9 and TRBJ2-1; 9 bases fit TRBD2. Germline V gives CDR1 SGDLS, CDR2 YYNGEE. V trimming: 3 bases; J trimming: 6 bases; junction bases outside the gene matches: 1. This CDR3 region has 13 residues. The CDR3 is CASSARGGNEQFF. The CDR3 nucleotides are TGTGCCAGCAGCGCGCGGGGGGGCAATGAGCAGTTCTTC.

The chain employs TRBV5-6 and TRBJ2-7, with TRBD1 identical over 7 bases. Germline V gene lookup returns CDR1 SGHDT and CDR2 YYEEEE. Trimming cost V 0 bases and J 6 bases; bases outside gene matches: 12. The CDR3 is 16 amino acids. The CDR3 nucleotides are TGTGCCAGCAGCTTGGATGTGGGACAGATCAGGGGCGAGCAGTACTTC. It specifies CASSLDVGQIRGEQYF.

The chain employs TRBV13 and TRBJ2-7; D not certain. Germline V gene lookup returns CDR1 PRHDT and CDR2 FYEKMQ (reference sequence). The CDR3 contains 13 residues. Trimming took off 5 bases at V and 5 bases at J, with 13 bases between the two ends. CDR3: CASSINMRHEQYF. CDR3 sequence (DNA): TGTGCCAGCAGCATTAATATGCGCCACGAGCAGTACTTC.

In this sample, this clone turned up once. The chain is built from TRBV7-9 and TRBJ2-2; tentatively, D is TRBD2 (6 bases). From germline, CDR1 is SEHNR and CDR2 FQNEAQ (reference sequence). The ends were cut back, 11 bases at V and 7 bases at J, with 20 bases in the middle. The CDR3 runs to 14 residues. The CDR3 DNA reads as TGTGCCCAGCAGGGCCCGCGGGATGACGGGGAGCTGTTTTTT. Its protein product is CAQQGPRDDGELFF.

This rearrangement joins TRBV2 to TRBJ2-5; unclear D gene. The V end lost 6 bases, the J end lost 5 bases, and 13 bases lay between the germline ends. This CDR3 comprises 13 residues. CDR1 is SNHLY and CDR2 is FYNNEI in the germline V gene. In nucleotides, the CDR3 is TGTGCCAGCAGGATGAGTATGTGGGAGACCCAGTACTTC. Its protein is CASRMSMWETQYF.

The J gene is TRBJ2-7, the V gene TRBV7-3; TRBD2 aligns across 10 bases. Germline V gene sequence: CDR1 SGHTA, CDR2 FQGTGA. V shed 2 bases, J shed 2 bases, and the junction held 6 bases outside the gene matches. CDR3 length equals 16 residues. CDR3 bases: TGTGCCAGCAGCTTAGAAGGAACTAGCGGGGCCTACGAGCAGTACTTC. It encodes CASSLEGTSGAYEQYF.

In its sample, this clone was seen once. This chain joins TRBV30 and TRBJ2-3; TRBD1 matches at 7 bases. V lost 5 bases, J lost 2 bases, and 7 bases stayed unmatched. The germline CDR1 and CDR2 sequences are GTSNPN and SVGIG (reference sequence). This CDR3 contains 14 residues. Here the CDR3 DNA reads TGTGCCTGGTCGACAGGGCGACCCACAGATACGCAGTATTTT. Amino acid sequence: CAWSTGRPTDTQYF. Variable domain in full (rest from reference TRBV30 and TRBJ2-3): SQTIHQWPATLVQPVGSPLSLECTVEGTSNPNLYWYRQAAGRGLQLLFYSVGIGQISSEVPQNLSASRPQDRQFILSSKKLLLSDSGFYLCAWSTGRPTDTQYFGPGTRLTVL.

This clone was picked up one time. This chain connects TRBV29-1 to TRBJ2-7; a possible D gene is TRBD1 (5 bases). V lost 3 bases to trimming and J lost 5 bases, with 8 bases between them. Germline CDR1 SQVTM, CDR2 ANQGSEA. This CDR3 is 11 amino acids long. The CDR3 loop is CSVDQGHEQYF. As DNA, the CDR3 is TGCAGCGTTGACCAGGGCCACGAGCAGTACTTC.

This clone was seen a handful of times. This chain uses TRBV2 with TRBJ1-1, with 7 bases lining up with TRBD1. CDR1 SNHLY and CDR2 FYNNEI come from the germline V gene. V was pared by 3 bases and J by 2 bases, with 6 bases of the junction left unmatched. This CDR3 contains 15 residues. The DNA of the CDR3 is TGTGCCAGCAGTGAGGCAGGGGGGTACAACACTGAAGCTTTCTTT. It yields the protein CASSEAGGYNTEAFF.

This sequence joins TRBV5-1 and TRBJ2-5; 8 nucleotides match TRBD1. Germline V gene lookup returns CDR1 SGHRS and CDR2 YFSETQ. Germline trimming cut 4 bases from V and 5 bases from J; bases unmatched to any gene: 4. CDR3 size: 13 residues. The CDR3 here is CASSPGGAETQYF. The CDR3 DNA reads TGCGCCAGCAGCCCAGGGGGCGCGGAGACCCAGTACTTC.

This clone was detected a few times. The rearrangement links TRBV29-1 to TRBJ1-2; D remains ambiguous. The CDR3 totals 12 residues. The germline gives CDR1 SQVTM, CDR2 ANQGSEA. The V end lost 4 bases, the J end lost 7 bases, and 13 bases lay between the germline ends. The CDR3 spells CSVAAEPPGYTF. The CDR3 DNA reads as TGCAGCGTTGCGGCGGAGCCCCCTGGCTACACCTTC.

The V and J genes are TRBV28 and TRBJ1-2; unclear D gene. The CDR3 sequence is 11 residues long. CDR1 and CDR2 from the germline V gene are MDHEN and SYDVKM. V lost 3 bases, J lost 7 bases, and 6 bases lay in between. The CDR3, as DNA: TGTGCCAGCAGTTTTAATCGTGGCTACACCTTC. Protein product: CASSFNRGYTF.

The V gene is TRBV5-5, the J gene TRBJ1-5, with TRBD1 matching 7 bases. The length of the CDR3 is 14 residues. Trimming removed 2 bases from V and 2 bases from J; junction bases left unmatched: 1. Germline CDR1 SGHKS, CDR2 YYEKEE (reference sequence). For the CDR3, the DNA is TGTGCCAGCAGCTTCGACAGGGGCAATCAGCCCCAGCATTTT. This encodes CASSFDRGNQPQHF.

The CDR3 nucleotides read TGTGCCAGTAGTATTGCTAGCGGGAGTATCTATGAGCAGTTCTTC. Amino acids: CASSIASGSIYEQFF. V and J are TRBV19 and TRBJ2-1; 10 bases are a match to TRBD2. The J segment lost 8 bases and the V segment lost 3 bases, leaving 7 bases of the junction unmatched. The CDR3 is 15 residues long. The germline CDR1 and CDR2 sequences are LNHDA and SQIVND (reference sequence).

The rearrangement joins TRBV5-6 to TRBJ2-7; 8 positions agree with TRBD2. Trimming at V came to 5 bases and at J to 2 bases, leaving 12 bases not matched to a gene. CDR1 and CDR2 from the germline V gene are SGHDT and YYEEEE. This CDR3 contains 16 residues. CDR3: CASSSNLAGAAYEQYF. The CDR3 nucleotides are TGTGCCAGCAGTTCGAACCTAGCGGGTGCTGCCTACGAGCAGTACTTC. The full variable domain, completed using reference TRBV5-6 and TRBJ2-7, is DAGVTQSPTHLIKTRGQQVTLRCSPKSGHDTVSWYQQALGQGPQFIFQYYEEEERQRGNFPDRFSGHQFPNYSSELNVNALLLGDSALYLCASSSNLAGAAYEQYFGPGTRLTVT.